This record covers a single T cell receptor (beta chain). Its target is unknown. The data belong to a study of T cell responses to AZD1222 COVID-19 vaccine. Findings and limits, study-wide: CD4 TCRs associated with vaccination spanned spike, dominating at 160-218 and 743-854. The sample set comprised mostly white British donors with more females, and clonal diversity was possibly underestimated. Repertoires were sampled only after the peak T cell response. Baseline serology detected seropositivity in only a handful of AZD1222 recipients.

TCRdb's table, derived via immunoSEQ multiplex PCR, lists solely in-frame clones and lacks some. The sample comprises about 85,000 clones, less than 90% of which are singletons, and 6% to 9% rests with the top ten. Germline lookup yields CDR1 MNHEY and CDR2 SVGEGT. The CDR3 extends over 16 amino acids. Trimming stripped 6 bases from V and 1 base from J, with 18 bases between. The sample was peripheral blood, taken on day 0 of AZD1222 vaccination. The rearrangement joins TRBV6-2 or TRBV6-3 to TRBJ1-2, with D possibly being TRBD1 (6 bases). The TCR was taken from an adult in good health. The DNA of the CDR3 is TGTGCCAGCAGCTCCCGGGGGCAGACAGTTAACTATGGCTACACCTTC. Protein: CASSSRGQTVNYGYTF.